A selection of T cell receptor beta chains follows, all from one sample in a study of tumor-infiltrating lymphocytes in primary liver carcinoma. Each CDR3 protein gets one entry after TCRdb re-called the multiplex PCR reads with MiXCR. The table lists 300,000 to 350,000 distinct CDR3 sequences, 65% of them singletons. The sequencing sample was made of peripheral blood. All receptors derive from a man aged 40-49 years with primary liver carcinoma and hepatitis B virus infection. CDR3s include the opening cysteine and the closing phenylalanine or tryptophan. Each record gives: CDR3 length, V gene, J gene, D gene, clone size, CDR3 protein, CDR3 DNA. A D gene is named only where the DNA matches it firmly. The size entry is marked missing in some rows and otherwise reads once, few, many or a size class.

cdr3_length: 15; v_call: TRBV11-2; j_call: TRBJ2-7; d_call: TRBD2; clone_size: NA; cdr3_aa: CASGIPLADPYEQYF; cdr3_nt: TGTGCCAGCGGCATTCCACTAGCGGACCCCTACGAGCAATACTTC
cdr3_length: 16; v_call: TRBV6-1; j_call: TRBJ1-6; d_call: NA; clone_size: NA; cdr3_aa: CASSEAREPGWTPLHF; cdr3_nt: TGTGCCAGCAGTGAAGCTCGGGAACCAGGGTGGACACCCCTCCACTTT
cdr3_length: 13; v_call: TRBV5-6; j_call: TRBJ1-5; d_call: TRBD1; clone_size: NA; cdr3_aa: CASSGQGAQPQHF; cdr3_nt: TGTGCCAGCAGCGGACAGGGTGCTCAGCCCCAGCATTTT
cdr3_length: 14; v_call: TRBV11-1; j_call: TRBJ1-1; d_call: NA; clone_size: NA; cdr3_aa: CAVSLATGGTEAFF; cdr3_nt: TGTGCCGTCAGCTTAGCGACCGGGGGAACTGAAGCTTTCTTT
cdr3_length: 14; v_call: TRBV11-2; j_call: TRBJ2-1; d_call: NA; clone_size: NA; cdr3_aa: CASSLERVNNEQFF; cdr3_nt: TGTGCCAGCAGCTTAGAAAGGGTGAACAATGAGCAGTTCTTC
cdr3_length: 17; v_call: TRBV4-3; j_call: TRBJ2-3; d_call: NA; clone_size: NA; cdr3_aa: CASSHYLTGRSTDTQYF; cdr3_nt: TGCGCTAGCAGCCACTACCTGACAGGCCGGAGCACAGATACGCAGTATTTT
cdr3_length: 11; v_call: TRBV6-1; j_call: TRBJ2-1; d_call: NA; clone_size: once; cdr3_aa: CASNVYNEQFF; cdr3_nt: TGTGCCAGCAATGTTTACAATGAGCAGTTCTTC
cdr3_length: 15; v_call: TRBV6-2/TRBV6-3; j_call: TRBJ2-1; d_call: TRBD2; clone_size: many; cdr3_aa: CASSYSPSGNNEQFF; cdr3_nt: TGTGCCAGCAGTTACTCCCCTAGCGGGAACAATGAGCAGTTCTTC
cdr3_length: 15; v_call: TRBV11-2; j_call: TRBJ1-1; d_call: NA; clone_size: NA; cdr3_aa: CASSLVSQGRTEAFF; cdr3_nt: TGTGCCAGCAGCTTAGTCTCGCAGGGACGGACTGAAGCCTTCTTT
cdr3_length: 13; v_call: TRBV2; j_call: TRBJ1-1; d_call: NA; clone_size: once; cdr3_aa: CASSEEGNTEAFF; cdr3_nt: TGTGCCAGCAGTGAAGAAGGGAACACTGAAGCTTTCTTT
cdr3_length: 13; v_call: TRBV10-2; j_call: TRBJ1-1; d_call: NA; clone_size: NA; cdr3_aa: CASSDFAGTEAFF; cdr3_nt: TGCGCCAGCAGTGACTTTGCGGGGACTGAAGCTTTCTTT
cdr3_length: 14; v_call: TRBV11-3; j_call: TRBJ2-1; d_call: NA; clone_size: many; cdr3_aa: CASSLGGTYNEQFF; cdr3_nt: TGTGCCAGCAGCTTGGGAGGCACCTACAATGAGCAGTTCTTC
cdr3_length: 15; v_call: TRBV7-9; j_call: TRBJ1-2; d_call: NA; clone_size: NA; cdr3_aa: CASSSTSITNHGYTF; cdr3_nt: TGTGCCAGCAGCTCCACCAGCATTACTAACCATGGCTACACCTTC
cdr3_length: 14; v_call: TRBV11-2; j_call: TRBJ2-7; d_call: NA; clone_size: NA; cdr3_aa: CASSLNSLHYEQYF; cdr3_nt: TGTGCTAGCAGCTTAAACAGCCTCCACTACGAGCAGTACTTC
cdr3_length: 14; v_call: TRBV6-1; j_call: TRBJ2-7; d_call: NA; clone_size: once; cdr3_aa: CTSSEGIGWYEQYF; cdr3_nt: TGTACCAGCAGTGAAGGGATAGGGTGGTACGAGCAGTACTTC
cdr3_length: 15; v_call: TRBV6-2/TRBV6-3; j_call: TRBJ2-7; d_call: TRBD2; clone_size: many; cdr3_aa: CASRGVERESHEQYF; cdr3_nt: TGTGCCAGCAGGGGAGTCGAGCGGGAGTCACACGAGCAGTACTTC
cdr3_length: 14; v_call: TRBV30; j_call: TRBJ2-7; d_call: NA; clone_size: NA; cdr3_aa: CAWSIRGPSYEQYF; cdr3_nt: TGTGCCTGGAGTATCCGGGGGCCCTCCTACGAGCAGTACTTC
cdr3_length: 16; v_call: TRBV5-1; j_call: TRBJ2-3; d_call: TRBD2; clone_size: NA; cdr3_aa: CASSLPQREYADTQYF; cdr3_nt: TGCGCCAGCAGCTTGCCTCAGCGGGAGTATGCAGATACGCAGTATTTT
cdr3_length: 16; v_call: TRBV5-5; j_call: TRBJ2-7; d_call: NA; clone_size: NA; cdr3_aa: CASSLSLATGMYEQYF; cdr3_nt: TGTGCCAGCAGTTTGAGTCTGGCTACCGGGATGTACGAGCAGTACTTC
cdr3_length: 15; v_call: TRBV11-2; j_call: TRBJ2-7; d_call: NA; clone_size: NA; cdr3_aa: CASSPDVGASGEQRF; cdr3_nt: TGTGCCAGCAGCCCAGATGTGGGGGCTTCAGGCGAGCAGCGCTTC
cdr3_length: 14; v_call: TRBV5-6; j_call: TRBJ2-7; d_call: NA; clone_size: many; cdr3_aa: CASSLFPRRNEQYF; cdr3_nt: TGTGCCAGCAGCTTGTTCCCACGCCGCAACGAGCAGTACTTC
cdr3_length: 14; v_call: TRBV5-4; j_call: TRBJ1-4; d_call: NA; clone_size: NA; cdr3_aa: CANSLGDGAEKLFF; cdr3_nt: TGTGCCAACAGCTTGGGCGATGGGGCTGAAAAACTGTTTTTT
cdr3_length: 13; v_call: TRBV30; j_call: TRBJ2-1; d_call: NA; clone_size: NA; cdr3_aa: CAWSRQRFNEQFF; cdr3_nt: TGTGCCTGGAGTCGCCAGCGGTTCAATGAGCAGTTCTTC
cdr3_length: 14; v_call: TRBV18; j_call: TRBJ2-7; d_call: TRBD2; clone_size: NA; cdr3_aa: CASSPLAGGDEQYF; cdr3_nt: TGTGCCAGCTCACCATTAGCGGGAGGCGACGAGCAGTACTTC
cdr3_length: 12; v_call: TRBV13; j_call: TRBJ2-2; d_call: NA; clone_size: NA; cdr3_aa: CVSSLGTGELFF; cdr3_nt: TGTGTCAGCAGCTTAGGCACCGGGGAGCTGTTTTTT
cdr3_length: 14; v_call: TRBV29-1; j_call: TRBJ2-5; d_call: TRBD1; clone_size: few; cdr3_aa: CSVGIGGRQETQYF; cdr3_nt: TGCAGCGTTGGGATAGGGGGCCGGCAAGAGACCCAGTACTTC
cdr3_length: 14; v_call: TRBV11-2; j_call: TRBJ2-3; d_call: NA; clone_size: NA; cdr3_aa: CTSSLDGGADTQYF; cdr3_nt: TGTACCAGCAGCTTAGATGGCGGGGCAGATACGCAGTATTTT
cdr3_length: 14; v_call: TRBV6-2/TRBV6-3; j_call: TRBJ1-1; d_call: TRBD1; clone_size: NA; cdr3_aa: CTSTTGQPRTEAFF; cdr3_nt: TGTACCAGCACCACGGGACAGCCACGAACTGAAGCTTTCTTT
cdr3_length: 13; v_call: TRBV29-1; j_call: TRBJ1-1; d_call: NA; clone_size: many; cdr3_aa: CSVSTAMNTEAFF; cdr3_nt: TGCAGCGTTTCTACGGCCATGAACACTGAAGCTTTCTTT
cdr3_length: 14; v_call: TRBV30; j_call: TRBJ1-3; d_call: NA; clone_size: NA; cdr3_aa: CAWNGLSSGNTIYF; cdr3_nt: TGTGCCTGGAATGGACTTTCTTCTGGAAACACCATATATTTT
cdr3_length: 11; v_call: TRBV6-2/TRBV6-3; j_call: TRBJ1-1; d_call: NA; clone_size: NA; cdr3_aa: CASNYDTEAFF; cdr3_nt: TGTGCCAGCAACTATGACACTGAAGCTTTCTTC
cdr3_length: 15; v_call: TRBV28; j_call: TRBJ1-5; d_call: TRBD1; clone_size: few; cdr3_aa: CASRTGGRGNQPQHF; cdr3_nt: TGTGCCAGCAGGACAGGGGGTCGGGGCAATCAGCCCCAGCATTTT
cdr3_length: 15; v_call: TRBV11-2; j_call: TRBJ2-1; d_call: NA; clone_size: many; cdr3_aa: CASSLEGRVSNEQFF; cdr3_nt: TGTGCCAGCAGCTTAGAGGGCCGGGTTAGCAATGAGCAGTTCTTC
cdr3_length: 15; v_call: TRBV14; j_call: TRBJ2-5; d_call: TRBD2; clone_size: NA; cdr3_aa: CASSPLAGGEETPYF; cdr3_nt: TGTGCCAGCAGCCCGCTAGCGGGAGGGGAAGAGACCCCGTACTTC
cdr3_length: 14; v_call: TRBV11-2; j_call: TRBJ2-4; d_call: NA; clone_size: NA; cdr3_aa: CARLGGLPKNIQYF; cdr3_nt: TGTGCCCGTTTAGGGGGTCTACCCAAAAACATTCAGTACTTC
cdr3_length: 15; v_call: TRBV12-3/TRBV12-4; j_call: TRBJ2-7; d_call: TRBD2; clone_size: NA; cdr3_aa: CASINDMTSGNEQYF; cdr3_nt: TGTGCCAGCATTAATGACATGACTAGCGGGAACGAGCAGTACTTC
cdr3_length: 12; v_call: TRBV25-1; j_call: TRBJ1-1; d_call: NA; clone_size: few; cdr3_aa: CASSESIGGAFF; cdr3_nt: TGTGCCAGCAGTGAATCAATAGGTGGAGCTTTCTTT
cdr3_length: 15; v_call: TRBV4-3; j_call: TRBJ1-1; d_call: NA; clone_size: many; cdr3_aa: CASSQGARENTEAFF; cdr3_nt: TGCGCCAGCAGCCAAGGGGCCAGGGAAAACACTGAAGCTTTCTTT
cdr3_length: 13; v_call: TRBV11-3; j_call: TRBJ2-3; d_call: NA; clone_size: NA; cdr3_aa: CASNPDDTGTQYF; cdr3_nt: TGTGCCAGCAACCCGGACGATACAGGTACGCAGTATTTT
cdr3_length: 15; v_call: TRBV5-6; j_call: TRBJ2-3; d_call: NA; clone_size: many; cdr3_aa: CASSSGHLPTDTQYF; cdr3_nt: TGTGCCAGCAGCTCGGGACACCTCCCCACGGATACGCAGTATTTT
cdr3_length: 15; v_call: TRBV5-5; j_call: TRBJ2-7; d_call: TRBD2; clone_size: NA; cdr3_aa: CASSNREVAGLEQYF; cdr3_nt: TGTGCCAGCAGCAATCGAGAGGTAGCGGGCCTTGAACAGTACTTC
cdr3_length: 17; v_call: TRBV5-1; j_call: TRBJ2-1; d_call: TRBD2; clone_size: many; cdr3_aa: CASSPGTSGRQYNEQFF; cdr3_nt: TGCGCCAGCAGCCCGGGGACTAGCGGGAGGCAATACAATGAGCAGTTCTTC
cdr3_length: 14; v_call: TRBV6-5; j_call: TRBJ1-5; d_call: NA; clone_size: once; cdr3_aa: CTSSYSNDNQAQHF; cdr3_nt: TGTACCAGCAGTTATTCTAATGACAATCAGGCCCAGCATTTT
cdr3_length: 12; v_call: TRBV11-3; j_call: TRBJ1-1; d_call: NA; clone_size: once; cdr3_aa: CASSSYTSEAFF; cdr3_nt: TGTGCCAGCAGCTCTTACACCTCTGAAGCTTTCTTT
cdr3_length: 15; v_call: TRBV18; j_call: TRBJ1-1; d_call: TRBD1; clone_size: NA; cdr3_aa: CASSPETGIGTEAFF; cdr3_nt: TGTGCCAGCTCACCTGAGACAGGGATCGGCACTGAAGCTTTCTTT